These 23 T cell receptor beta chains came from one sample sequenced in a study of cytomegalovirus exposure and HLA in healthy donors. The PCR contained 60 Vbeta and 13 Jbeta primers. TCRdb's copy holds only in-frame clones and misses some; the assay was immunoSEQ multiplex PCR. This sample has roughly 140,000 clones, with around 65% found just once. Sequenced input: PBMCs. The receptors here all came from a woman aged 30 to 39 in good health and CMV-seropositive.

This chain connects TRBV2 to TRBJ1-2; 7 positions match TRBD1. J was trimmed by 12 bases and V by 3 bases; bases with no gene match: 16. The CDR3 contains 15 residues. Germline CDR1 reads SNHLY; CDR2 reads FYNNEI. The CDR3 nucleotides read TGTGCCAGCAGTGACTCCCCTTCCGACAGGGACGGGGACACCTTC. Its protein product is CASSDSPSDRDGDTF. The full variable domain, with the rest looked up from reference TRBV2 and TRBJ1-2, is EPEVTQTPSHQVTQMGQEVILRCVPISNHLYFYWYRQILGQKVEFLVSFYNNEISEKSEIFDDQFSVERPDGSNFTLKIRSTKLEDSAMYFCASSDSPSDRDGDTFGSGTRLTVV.

V and J are TRBV2 and TRBJ2-5; D unresolved. Matching the DNA end better, TRBJ2-7 makes the J call doubtful. Germline loops: CDR1 SNHLY, CDR2 FYNNEI. This CDR3 has 12 residues. This chain's CDR3 is CASSEDRYEQYF. In DNA, the CDR3 is TGTGCCAGCAGTGAAGACCGGTACGAGCAGTACTTC.

The chain joins TRBV11-2 to TRBJ1-1; D ambiguous. The V gene's germline CDR1 is SGHAT and CDR2 FQNNGV. This CDR3 is built from 15 residues. Deletions cut 1 base from V and 4 bases from J, with 13 bases between. The CDR3 DNA follows: TGTGCCAGCAGCTTAGTGTGGGGAAGCGGCACTGAAGCTTTCTTT. Translating it yields CASSLVWGSGTEAFF.

The chain employs TRBV7-2 and TRBJ2-7, with D possibly matching TRBD2 (7 bases). Deletions cut 3 bases from V and 1 base from J, with 16 bases between. The CDR3 is 16 residues long. Germline assignment: CDR1 SGHTA and CDR2 FQGNSA. The CDR3 DNA reads TGTGCCAGCAGCTTCATTCAACGGGGGGCGTCCTACGAGCAGTACTTC. This translates into CASSFIQRGASYEQYF.

The rearrangement links TRBV5-4 to TRBJ1-1; 9 bases align to TRBD1. Looked up from germline, CDR1 is SGHNT and CDR2 is YYREEE (reference sequence). This CDR3 has 15 residues. V lost 3 bases and J lost 6; bases outside the gene matches: 9. The chain's CDR3 is CASSSKPGQGPEAFF. DNA for the CDR3: TGTGCCAGCAGCTCCAAACCGGGACAGGGACCTGAAGCTTTCTTT.

The CDR3, as DNA: TGTGCCAGCAGTTACGTCGTCGGCCGGGATGAGCAGTTCTTC. It specifies CASSYVVGRDEQFF. The rearrangement uses TRBV6-5 and TRBJ2-1; no firm D call. V dropped 2 bases and J dropped 8 bases, with 13 bases sitting between them. Germline lookup yields CDR1 MNHEY and CDR2 SVGAGI. The CDR3 is 14 residues long.

The chain carries TRBV5-6 and TRBJ1-1; D is undetermined. CDR1 and CDR2 from the germline V gene are SGHDT and YYEEEE. V gave up 0 bases and J gave up 1 base, with 13 bases separating them. This CDR3 comprises 16 residues. The CDR3 spells CASSLVEWQTNTEAFF. The CDR3 DNA reads as TGTGCCAGCAGCTTGGTGGAGTGGCAGACGAACACTGAAGCTTTCTTT.

The rearrangement links TRBV11-2 to TRBJ2-5, with D maybe TRBD1 (6 bases). V was trimmed by 2 bases and J by 4 bases, leaving 14 bases between them. The length of the CDR3 is 15 residues. CDR1 SGHAT and CDR2 FQNNGV come from the germline V gene. The CDR3 bases are TGTGCCAGCAGCTTAATAAGGGCCAGGGGAGAGACCCAGTACTTC. Its protein product is CASSLIRARGETQYF.

The V and J genes are TRBV6-5 and TRBJ1-6; 12 positions agree with TRBD1. J gave up 10 bases and V 2 bases, and 3 bases lay outside the gene matches. The CDR3 covers 15 residues. CDR1 is MNHEY, CDR2 SVGAGI, per germline. The CDR3 DNA is TGTGCCAGCAGTTACAGGGACAGGGGGCGATCACCCCTCCACTTT. It yields the protein CASSYRDRGRSPLHF.

The chain is built from TRBV7-3 and TRBJ2-4, with 9 bases matching TRBD1. CDR3 size: 14 residues. V trimming: 4 bases; J trimming: 7 bases; junction bases outside the gene matches: 5. The V gene's germline CDR1 is SGHTA and CDR2 FQGTGA. CDR3 sequence (DNA): TGTGCCAGCAGCTCATCCGGGACAGGGAACATTCAGTACTTC. The encoded protein is CASSSSGTGNIQYF.

The rearrangement joins TRBV27 to TRBJ1-1; TRBD1 might be the D (5 bases). Trimming stripped 2 bases from V and 5 bases from J, with 18 bases between. This CDR3 spans 16 amino acids. The germline V gene has CDR1 MNHEY and CDR2 SMNVEV (reference sequence). The CDR3 protein is CASSLLSGLRQTEAFF. The CDR3 DNA reads TGTGCCAGCAGTTTACTGTCAGGACTACGACAGACTGAAGCTTTCTTT.

This sequence joins TRBV6-5 and TRBJ1-3; D remains ambiguous. The CDR3 is 13 amino acids. Germline CDR1 is MNHEY and CDR2 is SVGAGI. With 1 base removed from V and 7 bases from J, the gap between germline ends came to 8 bases. CDR3 nucleotides: TGTGCCAGCAGTTACTTAAACGGGAACACCATATATTTT. Protein product: CASSYLNGNTIYF.

This sequence joins TRBV9 and TRBJ1-5; TRBD1 is a possible D gene (5 bases). The CDR3 is 14 amino acids. Trimming left V 2 bases short and J 4 bases short, with 10 bases between. Germline V gene sequence: CDR1 SGDLS, CDR2 YYNGEE. This chain's CDR3 is CASSVGRVNQPQHF. The CDR3 nucleotides are TGTGCCAGCAGCGTGGGCAGGGTTAATCAGCCCCAGCATTTT. The variable domain in full, completed from reference TRBV9 and TRBJ1-5, reads DSGVTQTPKHLITATGQRVTLRCSPRSGDLSVYWYQQSLDQGLQFLIQYYNGEERAKGNILERFSAQQFPDLHSELNLSSLELGDSALYFCASSVGRVNQPQHFGDGTRLSIL.

This clone was detected only a few times. The chain is built from TRBV5-1 and TRBJ2-1; TRBD2 agrees at 9 bases. From germline, CDR1 is SGHRS and CDR2 YFSETQ. V lost 3 bases to trimming and J lost 2 bases; unmatched junction nucleotides: 9. The CDR3 spans 17 residues. The CDR3 DNA is TGCGCCAGCAGCTGGACCCCCGCGGGAGGGCCCTACAATGAGCAGTTCTTC. Its protein is CASSWTPAGGPYNEQFF. Variable domain in full (rest from reference TRBV5-1 and TRBJ2-1): KAGVTQTPRYLIKTRGQQVTLSCSPISGHRSVSWYQQTPGQGLQFLFEYFSETQRNKGNFPGRFSGRQFSNSRSEMNVSTLELGDSALYLCASSWTPAGGPYNEQFFGPGTRLTVL.

V and J are TRBV19 and TRBJ1-1, with D possibly TRBD1 on 5 matching bases. Trimming removed 4 bases at V and 4 bases at J, with 16 bases between. From germline, CDR1 is LNHDA and CDR2 SQIVND (reference sequence). There are 15 residues in the CDR3. The CDR3 region is CASSSEAGGATEAFF. DNA for the CDR3: TGTGCCAGTAGTAGCGAGGCAGGAGGGGCCACTGAAGCTTTCTTT.

The chain couples TRBV5-6 to TRBJ1-2, with 9 bases lining up with TRBD1. The germline V gene has CDR1 SGHDT and CDR2 YYEEEE. CDR3 length: 16 residues. V shed 0 bases, J shed 4 bases, and the junction held 7 bases outside the gene matches. DNA for the CDR3: TGTGCCAGCAGCTTGGCACTTACAGGGGGCGGCTATGGCTACACCTTC. Its translation: CASSLALTGGGYGYTF.

The chain combines TRBV7-8 with TRBJ1-2; perhaps TRBD1 as D (5 bases). Germline-derived CDR1 and CDR2 are SGHVS and FQNEAQ. The CDR3 is made up of 12 amino acids. Trimming pared 5 bases from V and 7 bases from J, leaving 11 bases between. The CDR3, as DNA: TGTGCCAGCAGCCCAGGGTTGCGTGGCTACACCTTC. It codes for CASSPGLRGYTF.

This clone was detected a few times. The rearrangement uses TRBV4-1 and TRBJ1-1; possible D gene TRBD1, 5 bases. Trimming removed 1 base at V and 5 bases at J, with 26 bases between. The CDR3 is made up of 19 amino acids. Germline CDR1 is MGHRA and CDR2 is YSYEKL. CDR3 DNA sequence: TGCGCCAGCAGCCAAGTGGAGATTTTGGGCAGGGAGGGTAGGACTGAAGCTTTCTTT. Translated, it gives CASSQVEILGREGRTEAFF.

The chain recombines TRBV7-9 with TRBJ1-6; perhaps TRBD1 as D (6 bases). The CDR3 has 16 residues. Germline loops: CDR1 SEHNR, CDR2 FQNEAQ (reference sequence). V was clipped by 11 bases and J by 9 bases, with 26 bases between them. CDR3 sequence (DNA): TGTGCCGGATCCGATTGGGCAGGGGCGACGGGTTCACCCCTCCACTTT. Its translation is CAGSDWAGATGSPLHF. Supplemented by reference TRBV7-9 and TRBJ1-6, the full variable domain reads DTGVSQNPRHKITKRGQNVTFRCDPISEHNRLYWYRQTLGQGPEFLTYFQNEAQLEKSRLLSDRFSAERPKGSFSTLEIQRTEQGDSAMYLCAGSDWAGATGSPLHFGNGTRLTVT.

This chain links TRBV13 with TRBJ1-6; TRBD1 matches at 10 bases. The germline gives CDR1 PRHDT, CDR2 FYEKMQ (reference sequence). This CDR3 spans 16 amino acids. The V segment lost 4 bases and the J segment 8 bases; nucleotides outside the gene matches: 8. CDR3 region: CASSSPRTGGDSPLHF. The CDR3, as DNA: TGTGCCAGCAGCTCGCCCCGGACAGGGGGGGATTCACCCCTCCACTTT.

The gene calls are TRBV7-2 and TRBJ1-3; D not resolved. Germline V gives CDR1 SGHTA, CDR2 FQGNSA. The CDR3 is 13 residues long. The V and J ends lost 1 base and 4 bases respectively, with 5 bases between them. The CDR3 protein is CASSLDPGNTIYF. The CDR3 DNA sequence: TGTGCCAGCAGCTTAGATCCGGGAAACACCATATATTTT.

The chain employs TRBV7-2 and TRBJ1-5; maybe TRBD1 (5 bases). Trimming pared 2 bases from V and 7 bases from J, leaving 15 bases between. The CDR3 runs to 15 residues. Germline loops: CDR1 SGHTA, CDR2 FQGNSA. The CDR3 nucleotides read TGTGCCAGCAGCTTATATCAGGGAATGGGACAGCCCCAGCATTTT. Its protein product is CASSLYQGMGQPQHF.

The chain links TRBV10-1 to TRBJ2-5; 8 nucleotides agree with TRBD2. V shed 5 bases and J 5 bases; nucleotides not matched to a gene: 22. Germline V gene sequence: CDR1 WNHNN, CDR2 SYGVQD (reference sequence). CDR3 length: 19 residues. The CDR3: CASSPRAGVTPGRRETQYF. CDR3 in DNA: TGCGCCAGCAGTCCCCGAGCGGGGGTTACCCCCGGGCGGAGGGAGACCCAGTACTTC.